Listed below are T cell receptor beta chains from one sample, sequenced in a study of CD8 T cells in ankylosing spondylitis. A single record per CDR3 protein comes from TCRdb applying MiXCR to the 5' RACE reads. The sample has fewer than 400,000 distinct CDR3 sequences; 7% to 9% are singletons. Specimen: blood, either unsorted or a sorted T cell fraction (not recorded which). The receptors were sampled from a male donor with ankylosing spondylitis. The CDR3 runs from the conserved cysteine through the conserved F or W. D genes are given only for firm matches. Expanded clones get a size class; other rows say once, few or many, or leave the size out.

V	size	J	D	DNA	CDR3
TRBV5-1	few	TRBJ2-1	NA	TGCGCCAGCAGCTTGGCATTGGGGTATGAGCAGTTCTTC	CASSLALGYEQFF
TRBV2	many	TRBJ2-2	NA	TGTGCCAGCAGTGCGGGACACCCCTACACCGGGGAGCTGTTTTTT	CASSAGHPYTGELFF
TRBV20-1	NA	TRBJ2-7	NA	TGCAGTGCCTGGACGGACGCCTACGAGCAGTACTTC	CSAWTDAYEQYF
TRBV5-4	few	TRBJ2-1	TRBD2	TGTGCCAGCAGCTTGGGGCTAGCGGCCTCCTACAATGAGCAGTTCTTC	CASSLGLAASYNEQFF
TRBV5-1	many	TRBJ2-2	TRBD2	TGCGCCAGCAGCGCGGGACTAGCCGCCGGGGAGCTGTTTTTT	CASSAGLAAGELFF
TRBV6-1	few	TRBJ2-1	NA	TGTGCCAGCAGTGTAGGATTTCCATACAATGAGCAGTTCTTC	CASSVGFPYNEQFF
TRBV28	NA	TRBJ2-1	TRBD1	TGTGCCAGCAGTCCCGACAGGGGACAGTACAATGAGCAGTTCTTC	CASSPDRGQYNEQFF
TRBV29-1	many	TRBJ1-5	TRBD1	TGCAGCGTGTCCGGGACAGGGAATCAGCCCCAGCATTTT	CSVSGTGNQPQHF
TRBV12-3/TRBV12-4	many	TRBJ1-1	NA	TGTGCCAGCAGTTTTCGTCTCTCTGAAGCTTTCTTT	CASSFRLSEAFF
TRBV19	few	TRBJ2-5	NA	TGTGCCACAACAAGGGCGGGACCCGATCAAGAGACCCAGTACTTC	CATTRAGPDQETQYF
TRBV4-2	few	TRBJ2-7	TRBD2	TGTGCCAGCAGCCAAGGAAGGCCCCTAGCGGGAGTTTTGTACGAGCAGTACTTC	CASSQGRPLAGVLYEQYF
TRBV14	few	TRBJ2-5	NA	TGTGCCAGCAGCCATCAAGAGACCCAGTACTTC	CASSHQETQYF
TRBV19	NA	TRBJ2-1	NA	TGTGCCAGTAGTACGAAGGGAGATGAGCAGTTCTTC	CASSTKGDEQFF
TRBV15	NA	TRBJ2-7	NA	TGTGCCACCAGCAGAGATTTGGGCGGGACTCGCTACGAGCAGTACTTC	CATSRDLGGTRYEQYF
TRBV12-3/TRBV12-4	few	TRBJ2-7	NA	TGTGCCAGCAGTTCATTAGGGGTGGGGTACGAGCAGTACTTC	CASSSLGVGYEQYF
TRBV20-1	few	TRBJ2-3	NA	TGCAGTGCTAGACCGATAGCAGAGTACACAGATACGCAGTATTTT	CSARPIAEYTDTQYF
TRBV7-9	few	TRBJ2-7	TRBD1	TGTGCCAGCAGCAGGTATCTGGACAGGGTATTACCTTACGAGCAGTACTTC	CASSRYLDRVLPYEQYF
TRBV12-3/TRBV12-4	NA	TRBJ2-1	NA	TGTGCCAGCAGTTTAGCGGCGGAACAACAGTTCTTC	CASSLAAEQQFF
TRBV20-1	NA	TRBJ2-7	NA	TGCAGTGCTAAGGCCCCAGTAGGTACCTACGAGCAGTACTTC	CSAKAPVGTYEQYF
TRBV2	NA	TRBJ2-2	TRBD2	TGTGCCAGCATGGCTAGCGGGATCCGCGGGGAGCTGTTTTTT	CASMASGIRGELFF
TRBV28	few	TRBJ2-1	TRBD2	TGTGCTACGGGGAGCGGGAGCGCGCTAAGCAATGAGCAGTTCTTC	CATGSGSALSNEQFF
TRBV20-1	few	TRBJ1-1	NA	TGCAGTGCTAGCGAGCCTGGCAGGGGAAACACTGAAGCTTTCTTT	CSASEPGRGNTEAFF
TRBV21-1	few	TRBJ2-7	NA	TGTGCCAGCACCTCAGTTTCCTACGAGCAGTACTTC	CASTSVSYEQYF
TRBV19	NA	TRBJ1-2	NA	TGTGCCAGTAGTACGGGGGACGTCCAAAGCCATGGCTACACCTTC	CASSTGDVQSHGYTF
TRBV29-1	few	TRBJ1-1	NA	TGCAGCGCAACCCTGACGGCGAACACTGAAGCTTTCTTT	CSATLTANTEAFF
TRBV4-2	few	TRBJ2-2	TRBD2	TGTGCCAGCAGCCAGGAACTAGCGGGAGCAGTCGGGGAGCTGTTTTTT	CASSQELAGAVGELFF
TRBV3-1	few	TRBJ2-7	TRBD2	TGTGCCAGCAGTCAGTGGGAACTAGCGGGTTCCTACGAGCAGTACTTC	CASSQWELAGSYEQYF
TRBV3-1	few	TRBJ2-1	TRBD2	TGTGCCAGCAGCCCTAGACTAGCGGGAGGGCCGAATGAGCAGTTCTTC	CASSPRLAGGPNEQFF
TRBV24-1	NA	TRBJ2-3	NA	TGTGCCACTCGATATAATGCGGGCGCAGATACGCAGTATTTT	CATRYNAGADTQYF
TRBV20-1	NA	TRBJ2-4	NA	TGCAGTGCTAGTTATCGGGCGGGAAACATTCAGTACTTC	CSASYRAGNIQYF
TRBV3-1	few	TRBJ2-1	TRBD2	TGTGCCAGCAGCCGACTAGCGGGTCACAATGAGCAGTTCTTC	CASSRLAGHNEQFF
TRBV2	many	TRBJ1-2	TRBD1	TGTGCCAGCAGTGCAAGACAGGGGTCGGCCTATGGCTACACCTTC	CASSARQGSAYGYTF
TRBV29-1	NA	TRBJ2-5	NA	TGCAGCGTGATGACTAGGTCTTATTCACAAGAGACCCAGTACTTC	CSVMTRSYSQETQYF
TRBV12-3/TRBV12-4	NA	TRBJ2-1	NA	TGTGCCAGCAGTTTCCACCGGGATGGGGGGTACAATGAGCAGTTCTTC	CASSFHRDGGYNEQFF
TRBV5-5	NA	TRBJ2-1	TRBD1	TGTGCCAGCAGCTCATACCCAGAAGGACAGGGGAAGTTCTTC	CASSSYPEGQGKFF
TRBV7-8	few	TRBJ1-4	NA	TGTGCCAGCAGCGTCCGTGGCGAAAAACTGTTTTTT	CASSVRGEKLFF
TRBV4-1	NA	TRBJ2-1	NA	TGCGCCAGCAGCCCAGGGGAAAGGGAGTATGAGCAGTTCTTC	CASSPGEREYEQFF
TRBV9	few	TRBJ1-1	NA	TGTGCCAGCAGCGTAGTCCACCGGCCGGGGGGTTTGAACACTGAAGCTTTCTTT	CASSVVHRPGGLNTEAFF
TRBV5-1	NA	TRBJ2-7	TRBD2	TGCGCCAGCAGGGCCGGGACTAGCGGGAGGGCCAGAGACGAGCAGTACTTC	CASRAGTSGRARDEQYF
TRBV20-1	few	TRBJ2-1	NA	TGCAGTGCCACCTCGACGGGGGTCAGGGTTGAGCAGTTCTTC	CSATSTGVRVEQFF
TRBV12-3/TRBV12-4	many	TRBJ2-5	TRBD2	TGTGCCAGCAGTCCCACTAGCGGGAGGCCCGAGACCCAGTACTTC	CASSPTSGRPETQYF
TRBV11-2	NA	TRBJ1-1	NA	TGTGCCAGCAGCTTAATCCCCGCGGCCACTGTAGCTTTCTTT	CASSLIPAATVAFF
TRBV12-3/TRBV12-4	NA	TRBJ1-1	TRBD1	TGTGCCAGCAGTTTATATGGGACAGGGAACACTGAAGCTTTCTTT	CASSLYGTGNTEAFF
TRBV14	few	TRBJ2-5	NA	TGTGCCAGCAGCCAAGATGTCCCAGAGACCCAGTACTTC	CASSQDVPETQYF
TRBV6-5	few	TRBJ2-7	TRBD1	TGTGCCAGCAGTTACTCGAGGGGGCTTGAGCAGTACTTC	CASSYSRGLEQYF
TRBV29-1	few	TRBJ2-5	NA	TGCAGCGTTGAGAAGGGGGAGTCAGAGACCCAGTACTTC	CSVEKGESETQYF
TRBV29-1	few	TRBJ2-5	NA	TGCAGCGTTATCCTGACGGGGGCTCGGGAGACCCAGTACTTC	CSVILTGARETQYF
TRBV4-3	NA	TRBJ2-7	NA	TGCGCCAGCAGCCGGGGACGGAGCCGTAACTACGAGCAGTACTTC	CASSRGRSRNYEQYF
TRBV9	many	TRBJ2-1	NA	TGTGCCAGCAGCGTAGGCGGGGACCCCTATTTAAGCTCCTACAATGAGCAGTTCTTC	CASSVGGDPYLSSYNEQFF
TRBV5-6	NA	TRBJ1-2	NA	TGTGCCAGCAGCTTACCCCCGGGGTCTGAAGACTATGGCTACACCTTC	CASSLPPGSEDYGYTF
TRBV7-9	NA	TRBJ2-7	TRBD1	TGTGCCAGCAGCAACCCCGACAGGGCCTACGAGCAGTACTTC	CASSNPDRAYEQYF
TRBV10-3	few	TRBJ1-1	TRBD1	TGTGCCATCAGGGGTGACAGGGCTGCCTTTGAAGCTTTCTTT	CAIRGDRAAFEAFF
TRBV7-9	few	TRBJ2-7	NA	TGTGCCAGCAGGGCCGGGCCTACCTACGAGCAGTACTTC	CASRAGPTYEQYF
TRBV29-1	NA	TRBJ1-2	NA	TGCAGCGTATTGGCCCGGGGAGAGAATGGCTACACCTTC	CSVLARGENGYTF
TRBV10-3	NA	TRBJ2-7	TRBD1	TGTGCCATCAGTGGGACAGGGGACTACGAGCAGTACTTC	CAISGTGDYEQYF
TRBV5-6	many	TRBJ2-2	NA	TGTGCCAGCAGCTTGATCAGGGACGTAATGACCGGGGAGCTGTTTTTT	CASSLIRDVMTGELFF
TRBV28	few	TRBJ2-3	TRBD2	TGTGCCAGCGAGATAGCGGGAGGGCGAGATACGCAGTATTTT	CASEIAGGRDTQYF
TRBV30	NA	TRBJ1-4	TRBD1	TGTGCCTGGAGTTGGGGACAGGGGTCTGAAAAACTGTTTTTT	CAWSWGQGSEKLFF
TRBV2	many	TRBJ2-5	TRBD1	TGTGCCAGCAGCGAAACAGGGGGCCGAGAGACCCAGTACTTC	CASSETGGRETQYF